Listed below are T cell receptor beta chains from one sample, sequenced in a study of Graves' ophthalmopathy and Graves' hyperthyroidism. TCRdb analysed the multiplex PCR reads with MiXCR anew, one entry per CDR3 protein. The table lists over 650,000 distinct CDR3 sequences, about 38% of them singletons, with around 3.3% in the top ten. Source material: peripheral blood. All receptors come from an adult man with Graves' ophthalmopathy. The CDR3 runs from the conserved cysteine through the conserved F or W. Each record gives: clone size, V gene, D gene, J gene, CDR3 protein, CDR3 DNA. A D gene is named only where the DNA matches it firmly. Clone size is given for some rows only: seen once, a few or many times, or a class if the clone is expanded.

abundance: many
v_gene: TRBV19
d_gene: TRBD1
j_gene: TRBJ1-1
CDR3aa: CASRPQGAGEAFF
CDR3nt: TGTGCCAGTAGACCACAGGGGGCTGGTGAAGCTTTCTTT

abundance: .
v_gene: TRBV5-5
d_gene: .
j_gene: TRBJ1-4
CDR3aa: CASSSDGGAGEKLFF
CDR3nt: TGTGCCAGCAGCTCGGATGGGGGCGCTGGTGAAAAACTGTTTTTT

abundance: many
v_gene: TRBV10-3
d_gene: TRBD2
j_gene: TRBJ2-5
CDR3aa: CAISDPGLEETQYF
CDR3nt: TGTGCCATCAGTGACCCGGGACTAGAGGAGACCCAGTACTTC

abundance: few
v_gene: TRBV20-1
d_gene: TRBD2
j_gene: TRBJ2-7
CDR3aa: CSARDWGEGQYEQYF
CDR3nt: TGCAGTGCTAGAGATTGGGGGGAGGGCCAATACGAGCAGTACTTC

abundance: few
v_gene: TRBV15
d_gene: TRBD2
j_gene: TRBJ2-3
CDR3aa: CATHSLAGGIDTQYF
CDR3nt: TGTGCCACCCATTCCCTAGCGGGCGGGATAGATACGCAGTATTTT

abundance: many
v_gene: TRBV4-1
d_gene: .
j_gene: TRBJ1-6
CDR3aa: CASSHPYSPLHF
CDR3nt: TGCGCCAGCAGCCATCCCTATTCACCCCTCCACTTT

abundance: .
v_gene: TRBV5-1
d_gene: .
j_gene: TRBJ2-6
CDR3aa: CASSLVPGDHVLTF
CDR3nt: TGCGCCAGCAGCTTGGTACCCGGGGATCACGTCCTGACTTTC

abundance: .
v_gene: TRBV24-1
d_gene: TRBD1
j_gene: TRBJ1-5
CDR3aa: CATSDTRGRTETQHF
CDR3nt: TGTGCCACCAGTGATACCAGGGGGCGGACGGAGACCCAGCATTTT

abundance: .
v_gene: TRBV7-9
d_gene: .
j_gene: TRBJ1-1
CDR3aa: CASSPRRGSEAFF
CDR3nt: TGTGCCAGCAGCCCCCGTAGGGGGTCTGAAGCTTTCTTT

abundance: many
v_gene: TRBV5-6
d_gene: .
j_gene: TRBJ1-5
CDR3aa: CASSSHQPQHF
CDR3nt: TGTGCCAGCAGCTCCCATCAGCCCCAGCATTTT

abundance: many
v_gene: TRBV7-9
d_gene: .
j_gene: TRBJ2-2
CDR3aa: CASSLLGTGRTGELFF
CDR3nt: TGTGCCAGCAGCTTATTAGGAACAGGAAGAACCGGGGAGCTGTTTTTT

abundance: many
v_gene: TRBV6-6
d_gene: .
j_gene: TRBJ1-2
CDR3aa: CASSYVGALNGYTF
CDR3nt: TGTGCCAGCAGTTACGTCGGGGCGCTGAATGGCTACACCTTC

abundance: .
v_gene: TRBV14
d_gene: .
j_gene: TRBJ1-1
CDR3aa: CASSPQGFNTEAFF
CDR3nt: TGTGCCAGCTCTCCCCAGGGGTTTAACACTGAAGCTTTCTTT

abundance: .
v_gene: TRBV10-2
d_gene: .
j_gene: TRBJ1-4
CDR3aa: CASSADGTLFF
CDR3nt: TGTGCCAGCAGCGCCGATGGGACCCTGTTTTTT

abundance: .
v_gene: TRBV12-5
d_gene: TRBD2
j_gene: TRBJ2-7
CDR3aa: CASGLTGGFSYEQYF
CDR3nt: TGTGCTAGTGGTTTGACGGGAGGTTTCTCCTACGAGCAGTACTTC

abundance: .
v_gene: TRBV9
d_gene: .
j_gene: TRBJ1-1
CDR3aa: CASSQDRLGGNTEAFF
CDR3nt: TGTGCCAGCAGCCAAGATCGCCTGGGGGGGAACACTGAAGCTTTCTTT

abundance: many
v_gene: TRBV6-1
d_gene: .
j_gene: TRBJ1-2
CDR3aa: CASSEGLNGYTF
CDR3nt: TGTGCCAGCAGTGAGGGACTGAACGGCTACACCTTC

abundance: .
v_gene: TRBV3-1
d_gene: .
j_gene: TRBJ1-5
CDR3aa: CASSPSLGPQVQHF
CDR3nt: TGTGCCAGCAGCCCCTCCTTAGGGCCCCAGGTCCAGCATTTT

abundance: many
v_gene: TRBV5-1
d_gene: .
j_gene: TRBJ2-7
CDR3aa: CASSEDIYEQYF
CDR3nt: TGCGCCAGCAGCGAGGACATCTACGAGCAGTACTTC

abundance: .
v_gene: TRBV9
d_gene: .
j_gene: TRBJ1-5
CDR3aa: CAWSLVGSNQPQHF
CDR3nt: TGTGCCTGGAGTTTGGTCGGCAGCAATCAGCCCCAGCATTTT

abundance: few
v_gene: TRBV7-2
d_gene: .
j_gene: TRBJ1-4
CDR3aa: CASSLAGHGPRTATNEKLFF
CDR3nt: TGTGCCAGCAGCTTAGCCGGACACGGCCCACGCACTGCAACTAATGAAAAGCTGTTTTTT

abundance: many
v_gene: TRBV19
d_gene: .
j_gene: TRBJ1-5
CDR3aa: CASSIPGGAGNQPQHF
CDR3nt: TGTGCCAGTAGTATACCGGGAGGTGCGGGCAATCAGCCCCAGCATTTT

abundance: .
v_gene: TRBV10-3
d_gene: TRBD2
j_gene: TRBJ2-5
CDR3aa: CAISEGTSGRETQYF
CDR3nt: TGTGCCATCAGTGAAGGGACTAGCGGGAGAGAGACCCAGTACTTC

abundance: many
v_gene: TRBV7-9
d_gene: .
j_gene: TRBJ1-3
CDR3aa: CASSGWVGGNTIYF
CDR3nt: TGTGCCAGCAGCGGATGGGTTGGTGGAAACACCATATATTTT

abundance: many
v_gene: TRBV7-9
d_gene: TRBD1
j_gene: TRBJ1-1
CDR3aa: CASSRGTDNTEAFF
CDR3nt: TGTGCCAGCAGCCGAGGGACAGATAACACTGAAGCTTTCTTT

abundance: .
v_gene: TRBV10-3
d_gene: TRBD2
j_gene: TRBJ2-5
CDR3aa: CAISETGTRTQYF
CDR3nt: TGTGCCATCAGTGAGACCGGGACTAGGACCCAGTACTTC

abundance: .
v_gene: TRBV29-1
d_gene: .
j_gene: TRBJ2-3
CDR3aa: CSVGAALRTDTQYF
CDR3nt: TGCAGCGTGGGGGCCGCACTGCGCACAGATACGCAGTATTTT

abundance: .
v_gene: TRBV4-3
d_gene: .
j_gene: TRBJ2-6
CDR3aa: CASSHPLRVGANVLTF
CDR3nt: TGCGCCAGCAGCCACCCTCTTAGGGTCGGGGCCAACGTCCTGACTTTC

abundance: many
v_gene: TRBV14
d_gene: .
j_gene: TRBJ1-5
CDR3aa: CASSQEEGGGYQPQHF
CDR3nt: TGTGCCAGCAGCCAAGAAGAGGGTGGAGGTTATCAGCCCCAGCATTTT

abundance: .
v_gene: TRBV9
d_gene: .
j_gene: TRBJ2-2
CDR3aa: CASSVGRGSAGELFF
CDR3nt: TGTGCCAGCAGCGTTGGAAGGGGATCGGCCGGGGAGCTGTTTTTT

abundance: .
v_gene: TRBV12-3/TRBV12-4
d_gene: .
j_gene: TRBJ1-1
CDR3aa: CASSKRPNTEAFF
CDR3nt: TGTGCCAGCAGCAAGCGGCCGAACACTGAAGCTTTCTTT

abundance: .
v_gene: TRBV7-9
d_gene: .
j_gene: TRBJ1-5
CDR3aa: CASSQDRRFTGYQPQHF
CDR3nt: TGCGCCAGCAGCCAAGATCGTCGGTTCACAGGTTACCAGCCCCAGCATTTT

abundance: many
v_gene: TRBV4-2
d_gene: TRBD1
j_gene: TRBJ2-5
CDR3aa: CASSQAGTGKETQYF
CDR3nt: TGTGCCAGCAGCCAAGCCGGGACAGGGAAAGAGACCCAGTACTTC

abundance: many
v_gene: TRBV6-5
d_gene: .
j_gene: TRBJ1-6
CDR3aa: CASSLPDVTLHF
CDR3nt: TGTGCCAGCAGTTTACCAGATGTGACCCTCCACTTT

abundance: .
v_gene: TRBV11-1
d_gene: .
j_gene: TRBJ2-1
CDR3aa: CASSQGLSSYNEQFF
CDR3nt: TGTGCCAGCAGCCAGGGACTTTCCTCCTACAATGAGCAGTTCTTC

abundance: .
v_gene: TRBV25-1
d_gene: TRBD1
j_gene: TRBJ1-5
CDR3aa: CASVGQGASQPQHF
CDR3nt: TGTGCCAGCGTTGGACAGGGGGCGTCGCAGCCCCAGCATTTT

abundance: .
v_gene: TRBV7-6
d_gene: .
j_gene: TRBJ1-1
CDR3aa: CASSSNQGLTEAFF
CDR3nt: TGTGCCAGCAGCTCTAACCAGGGTTTGACTGAAGCTTTCTTT

abundance: few
v_gene: TRBV12-5
d_gene: TRBD1
j_gene: TRBJ1-2
CDR3aa: CASGPDPQGDRRGYTF
CDR3nt: TGTGCTAGTGGTCCCGATCCCCAGGGGGATCGGCGGGGCTACACCTTC

abundance: .
v_gene: TRBV10-3
d_gene: .
j_gene: TRBJ1-2
CDR3aa: CAISEPGRDTNYGYTF
CDR3nt: TGTGCCATCAGTGAGCCAGGGAGAGACACTAACTATGGCTACACCTTC

abundance: few
v_gene: TRBV5-1
d_gene: .
j_gene: TRBJ2-2
CDR3aa: CASSQPVPGKGRELFF
CDR3nt: TGCGCCAGCAGCCAACCCGTACCGGGGAAGGGTAGGGAGCTGTTTTTT

abundance: many
v_gene: TRBV9
d_gene: .
j_gene: TRBJ1-3
CDR3aa: CASSIQGGGNTIYF
CDR3nt: TGTGCCAGCAGCATACAGGGAGGTGGAAACACCATATATTTT

abundance: many
v_gene: TRBV24-1
d_gene: .
j_gene: TRBJ1-1
CDR3aa: CATSDLGQPSYTEAFF
CDR3nt: TGTGCCACCAGTGATTTAGGCCAGCCAAGTTACACTGAAGCTTTCTTT

abundance: many
v_gene: TRBV7-2
d_gene: .
j_gene: TRBJ2-7
CDR3aa: CASSPSEGRNEQYF
CDR3nt: TGTGCCAGCAGCCCCTCGGAGGGCAGGAACGAGCAGTACTTC

abundance: .
v_gene: TRBV2
d_gene: .
j_gene: TRBJ1-1
CDR3aa: CASSIGQSAFF
CDR3nt: TGTGCCAGCAGTATCGGACAGTCAGCTTTCTTT

abundance: .
v_gene: TRBV10-3
d_gene: .
j_gene: TRBJ2-5
CDR3aa: CAIRAGTEQETQYF
CDR3nt: TGTGCCATCAGGGCCGGGACCGAACAAGAGACCCAGTACTTC

abundance: many
v_gene: TRBV6-6
d_gene: .
j_gene: TRBJ1-5
CDR3aa: CASRLEFGNQPQHF
CDR3nt: TGTGCCAGCAGGCTAGAGTTCGGCAATCAGCCCCAGCATTTT

abundance: .
v_gene: TRBV25-1
d_gene: .
j_gene: TRBJ1-5
CDR3aa: CASSLRGGGYRNQPQHF
CDR3nt: TGTGCCAGCAGCTTGAGGGGCGGGGGTTATCGCAATCAGCCCCAGCATTTT

abundance: many
v_gene: TRBV6-6
d_gene: TRBD1
j_gene: TRBJ1-5
CDR3aa: CASSEDRGWSQPQHF
CDR3nt: TGTGCCAGCAGCGAAGACAGGGGTTGGAGTCAGCCCCAGCATTTT

abundance: many
v_gene: TRBV20-1
d_gene: TRBD2
j_gene: TRBJ2-7
CDR3aa: CSARRLAGVDEQYF
CDR3nt: TGCAGTGCTAGACGACTAGCGGGAGTGGATGAGCAGTACTTC

abundance: .
v_gene: TRBV6-6
d_gene: .
j_gene: TRBJ2-7
CDR3aa: CASSYRRTPSYEQYF
CDR3nt: TGTGCCAGCAGTTACCGCCGGACACCCTCCTACGAGCAGTACTTC

abundance: .
v_gene: TRBV2
d_gene: .
j_gene: TRBJ2-5
CDR3aa: CASTRQGGRGTQYF
CDR3nt: TGTGCCAGCACCCGACAGGGAGGCCGAGGGACCCAGTACTTC